This passage covers 19 T cell receptor beta chains from one sample sequenced in a study of blood T cell repertoires in COVID-19 (dated by TCRdb to the early 2020s). Preparation of the library involved the immunoSEQ multiplex PCR assay. Sourced from immuneACCESS, this table was stored by TCRdb with only in-frame sequences that have V and J called. A share of the clones is absent; for the studies checked, an unresolved V gene accounts for under half, and the remainder has no known explanation. The sample data list 60,000 to 75,000 clones, and roughly 85% of these were observed just once. Of the sample, 35% to 40% is held by the ten largest clones. The sequenced sample was peripheral blood. These receptor sequences come from a woman of 80 years or more with active or convalescent COVID-19.

In DNA form, the CDR3 reads TGTGCCAGCAGCGCTTTGACACTGAACACTGAAGCTTTCTTT. Protein product: CASSALTLNTEAFF. The chain has TRBV9 and TRBJ1-1, with D unclear. This CDR3 contains 14 residues. Germline V CDR1 and CDR2: SGDLS, YYNGEE. Trimming left V 3 bases short and J 0 bases short, with 9 bases between. Supplemented by reference TRBV9 and TRBJ1-1, the full variable domain reads DSGVTQTPKHLITATGQRVTLRCSPRSGDLSVYWYQQSLDQGLQFLIQYYNGEERAKGNILERFSAQQFPDLHSELNLSSLELGDSALYFCASSALTLNTEAFFGQGTRLTVV.

The V gene is TRBV9, the J gene TRBJ2-3; perhaps TRBD2 as D (7 bases). Trimming stripped 2 bases from V and 2 bases from J, with 15 bases between. The CDR3 runs to 16 residues. Germline V gene lookup returns CDR1 SGDLS and CDR2 YYNGEE. CDR3 nucleotide sequence: TGTGCCAGCAGCGTTCTCCGGGGGGCTCTCACAGATACGCAGTATTTT. Translating gives CASSVLRGALTDTQYF.

This clone was detected once. The chain is built from TRBV5-1 and TRBJ1-1; no clear D gene. The germline gives CDR1 SGHRS, CDR2 YFSETQ. Trimming took off 2 bases at V and 6 bases at J, with 5 bases between the two ends. CDR3 size: 11 residues. CDR3 residues: CASSFRSEAFF. CDR3 coding DNA: TGCGCCAGCAGCTTCCGTTCTGAAGCTTTCTTT.

This clone has only a few counts. V and J are TRBV5-1 and TRBJ2-3, with 9 positions matching TRBD2. Germline assignment: CDR1 SGHRS and CDR2 YFSETQ. Trimming cost V 7 bases and J 2 bases; bases outside gene matches: 14. This CDR3 is built from 17 residues. The CDR3: CASAGGGAVLPTDTQYF. CDR3 sequence (DNA): TGCGCCAGCGCAGGCGGGGGGGCGGTTCTCCCCACAGATACGCAGTATTTT.

V usage is TRBV5-1 and J usage is TRBJ2-1; 8 nucleotides match TRBD1. This CDR3 region has 16 residues. Germline lookup yields CDR1 SGHRS and CDR2 YFSETQ. V was pared by 0 bases and J by 6 bases, with 8 bases of the junction left unmatched. The CDR3 loop is CASSLEGQGRGNEQFF. CDR3 nucleotides: TGCGCCAGCAGCTTGGAAGGACAGGGCCGGGGCAATGAGCAGTTCTTC.

The chain carries TRBV12-3 or TRBV12-4 and TRBJ1-2; a possible D gene is TRBD1 (5 bases). The germline V and J ends were trimmed by 6 bases and 5 bases, with 7 bases remaining between them. The CDR3 loop spans 11 amino acids. CDR3 region: CASSKGYGYTF. As DNA, the CDR3 is TGTGCCAGCAGCAAGGGGTATGGCTACACCTTC.

The rearrangement uses TRBV7-2 and TRBJ1-1; tentative D call: TRBD1 (5 bases). This CDR3 contains 13 residues. Germline V lookup: CDR1 SGHTA, CDR2 FQGNSA. Trimming pared 5 bases from V and 2 bases from J, leaving 9 bases between. CDR3 sequence reads: CASSAGRNTEAFF. CDR3 DNA: TGTGCCAGCAGCGCGGGACGTAACACTGAAGCTTTCTTT.

The chain carries TRBV7-2 and TRBJ2-3, with TRBD2 matching over 8 bases. The trim removed 4 bases at V and 1 base at J, leaving 7 bases unmatched. Germline V lookup: CDR1 SGHTA, CDR2 FQGNSA. CDR3 length: 16 residues. CDR3 in amino acids: CASSSGAAGGTDTQYF. CDR3 coding DNA: TGTGCCAGCAGCTCAGGGGCAGCGGGGGGCACAGATACGCAGTATTTT. Together with reference TRBV7-2 and TRBJ2-3, the CDR3 gives the full variable domain: GAGVSQSPSNKVTEKGKDVELRCDPISGHTALYWYRQSLGQGLEFLIYFQGNSAPDKSGLPSDRFSAERTGGSVSTLTIQRTQQEDSAVYLCASSSGAAGGTDTQYFGPGTRLTVL.

For the CDR3, the DNA is TGCGCCAGCAGCCAAGGAGGGTCAACTAATGAAAAACTGTTTTTT. This gives the protein CASSQGGSTNEKLFF. The chain employs TRBV4-3 and TRBJ1-4, with D unclear. Trimming removed 1 base from V and 0 bases from J, with 6 bases in between. The CDR3 runs to 15 residues. Germline V CDR1 and CDR2: LGHNA, YSLEER.

The V call is TRBV5-1, the J call TRBJ1-2; 7 nucleotides line up with TRBD1. V shed 4 bases, J shed 5 bases, and the junction held 5 bases outside the gene matches. CDR3 length equals 13 residues. The germline CDR1 and CDR2 sequences are SGHRS and YFSETQ. The CDR3 reads CASSAQGDYGYTF. The DNA for the CDR3 is TGCGCCAGCAGCGCGCAGGGGGATTATGGCTACACCTTC. Full variable domain (rest looked up from reference TRBV5-1 and TRBJ1-2): KAGVTQTPRYLIKTRGQQVTLSCSPISGHRSVSWYQQTPGQGLQFLFEYFSETQRNKGNFPGRFSGRQFSNSRSEMNVSTLELGDSALYLCASSAQGDYGYTFGSGTRLTVV.

The rearrangement links TRBV27 to TRBJ2-7; D is possibly TRBD1 (5 bases). This CDR3 contains 14 residues. Looked up from germline, CDR1 is MNHEY and CDR2 is SMNVEV (reference sequence). V lost 4 bases and J 4 bases, leaving 14 bases between the germline ends. In nucleotides, the CDR3 is TGTGCCAGCAGTTCGACAGTTTATCGGTACGAGCAGTACTTC. Translation gives CASSSTVYRYEQYF.

The genes are TRBV7-9 and TRBJ1-2; D is perhaps TRBD1 (6 bases). The V end was cut by 2 bases, the J end by 5 bases, with 12 bases between. The germline V gene has CDR1 SEHNR and CDR2 FQNEAQ (reference sequence). The CDR3 runs to 14 residues. The CDR3 DNA follows: TGTGCCAGCAGCTTACGCGAGGGGGGGTATGGCTACACCTTC. It encodes CASSLREGGYGYTF. Full variable domain (remainder filled in from reference TRBV7-9 and TRBJ1-2): DTGVSQNPRHKITKRGQNVTFRCDPISEHNRLYWYRQTLGQGPEFLTYFQNEAQLEKSRLLSDRFSAERPKGSFSTLEIQRTEQGDSAMYLCASSLREGGYGYTFGSGTRLTVV.

The CDR3 coding sequence is TGTGCTAGTGGCTCCGACAGAAGCACAGATACGCAGTATTTT. It codes for CASGSDRSTDTQYF. The chain links TRBV12-5 to TRBJ2-3; possible D gene TRBD1, 5 bases. V dropped 6 bases and J dropped 0 bases, with 10 bases sitting between them. The CDR3 covers 14 residues. The germline V gene has CDR1 LGHNT and CDR2 FRNRAP.

The V gene is TRBV2, the J gene TRBJ2-1; no reliable D call. This CDR3 is built from 14 residues. The germline V and J ends were trimmed by 0 bases and 11 bases, with 14 bases remaining between them. The germline CDR1 and CDR2 sequences are SNHLY and FYNNEI. This CDR3 is CASSEALQVQKQFF. The CDR3 region has the DNA TGTGCCAGCAGTGAAGCGCTTCAGGTTCAGAAGCAGTTCTTC. Filled out from reference TRBV2 and TRBJ2-1, the complete variable domain reads EPEVTQTPSHQVTQMGQEVILRCVPISNHLYFYWYRQILGQKVEFLVSFYNNEISEKSEIFDDQFSVERPDGSNFTLKIRSTKLEDSAMYFCASSEALQVQKQFFGPGTRLTVL.

DNA for the CDR3: TGTGCCAGCAGCTCTGACAGGGTGAACACTGAAGCTTTCTTT. Encoded protein: CASSSDRVNTEAFF. The V gene is TRBV11-1, the J gene TRBJ1-1; TRBD1 matches 7 bases. Germline-derived CDR1 and CDR2 are SGHAT and FQDESV (reference sequence). The J segment lost 0 bases and the V segment lost 4 bases, leaving 2 bases of the junction unmatched. The CDR3 consists of 14 residues.

CDR3 bases: TGTGCCAGCAGTTACCGCTACGAGCAGTACTTC. This codes for CASSYRYEQYF. V and J are TRBV6-2 or TRBV6-3 and TRBJ2-7; D is unclear. CDR1 and CDR2 from the germline V gene are MNHEY and SVGEGT. The CDR3 spans 11 residues. V shed 2 bases and J shed 3 bases, with 2 bases lying between them.

V is TRBV10-3 and J is TRBJ2-1; 8 nucleotides line up with TRBD2. The CDR3 loop spans 15 amino acids. The trim removed 9 bases at V and 3 bases at J, leaving 10 bases unmatched. In germline, CDR1 is ENHRY, CDR2 SYGVKD. This chain's CDR3 is CAIKASGGYYNEQFF. In DNA, the CDR3 is TGTGCCATAAAAGCAAGCGGGGGCTACTACAATGAGCAGTTCTTC.

This clone was counted between two and nine times. This sequence joins TRBV6-2 or TRBV6-3 and TRBJ1-3, with D tentatively TRBD1 (6 bases). Germline V gives CDR1 MNHEY, CDR2 SVGEGT. Trimming took off 0 bases at V and 8 bases at J, with 20 bases between the two ends. The CDR3 is 17 residues long. Here the CDR3 DNA reads TGTGCCAGCAGTTACTCCTCTCCCAGGGGAGTCGTGGACACCATATATTTT. This sequence encodes CASSYSSPRGVVDTIYF.

The CDR3 region has the DNA TGTGCCAGCAGCGGAAAGCGGGGGGACACCGGGGAGCTGTTTTTT. This translates into CASSGKRGDTGELFF. The rearrangement links TRBV7-2 to TRBJ2-2; TRBD2 matches 9 bases. With V trimmed by 5 bases and J by 3 bases, 4 bases remained unmatched. This CDR3 is 15 amino acids long. The germline CDR1 and CDR2 sequences are SGHTA and FQGNSA.